Sequencing of this T cell receptor beta chain was carried out in a study of cytomegalovirus exposure and HLA in healthy donors. Study outcomes and limitations: Productive status was seen about 90% or about 30% of the time for most TCR beta V segments in an earlier analysis. TCR beta sequences reportedly predicted most subjects' HLA-A and HLA-B alleles accurately. Associated with HLA alleles at 0.05 false discovery rate in a later analysis were some 16,000 TCR beta sequences. An analysis that came later showed most CMV-associated TCR beta chains appearing HLA-restricted.

With respect to this clone: The target antigen is unknown.

This CDR3 comprises 15 residues. Trimming cost V 4 bases and J 1 base; bases outside gene matches: 5. CDR1 and CDR2 (germline): LNHDA, SQIVND (reference sequence). PCR was performed using 60 Vbeta and 13 Jbeta primers. Libraries were prepared by immunoSEQ multiplex PCR; TCRdb keeps only in-frame clonotypes and omits some of them. The sample includes 300,000 or so clones, about four fifths of them seen just once. The receptor's source is a woman between 40 and 55 years old in good health and CMV-seropositive. Sequenced sample: PBMCs. The gene calls are TRBV19 and TRBJ2-5, with 8 bases that match TRBD1. The CDR3 coding sequence is TGTGCCAGTAGTAAACAGACAGGGGCCCAAGAGACCCAGTACTTC. Translated, it gives CASSKQTGAQETQYF.